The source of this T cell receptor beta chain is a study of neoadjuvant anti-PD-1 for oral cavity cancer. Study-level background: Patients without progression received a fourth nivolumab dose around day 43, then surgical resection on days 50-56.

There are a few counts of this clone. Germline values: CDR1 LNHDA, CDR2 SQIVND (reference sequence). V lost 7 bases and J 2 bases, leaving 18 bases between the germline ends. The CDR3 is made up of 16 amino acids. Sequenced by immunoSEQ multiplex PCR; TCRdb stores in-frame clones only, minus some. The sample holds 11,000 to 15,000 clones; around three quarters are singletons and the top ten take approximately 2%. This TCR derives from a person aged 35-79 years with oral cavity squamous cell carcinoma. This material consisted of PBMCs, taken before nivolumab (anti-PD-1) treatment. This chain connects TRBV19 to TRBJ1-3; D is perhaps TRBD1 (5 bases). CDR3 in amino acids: CASISTRGRAGNTIYF. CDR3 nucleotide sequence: TGTGCCAGTATCAGTACCCGGGGCAGAGCTGGAAACACCATATATTTT.